One sample yielded the 20 T cell receptor beta chains listed below, sequenced in a study of CD8 T cells in Susac syndrome. Roughly 0.45 to 1 ug RNA was reverse transcribed with random hexamers. Using its own MiXCR run on the immunoSEQ multiplex PCR reads, TCRdb lists one record per CDR3 protein. This repertoire shows some 100,000 distinct CDR3 sequences, roughly 96% found once; its top ten account for approximately 0.33%. Specimen: CD8+ T cells from PBMCs. The receptors were sampled from a human donor with Susac syndrome.

The chain links TRBV5-1 to TRBJ2-2; 9 nucleotides match TRBD1. V was pared by 0 bases and J by 7 bases, with 4 bases of the junction left unmatched. The CDR3 spans 15 residues. The V gene's germline CDR1 is SGHRS and CDR2 YFSETQ. The CDR3, as DNA: TGCGCCAGCAGCTTGGAGTGGACAGGGGACGGGGAGCTGTTTTTT. Its translation is CASSLEWTGDGELFF.

This clonotype appeared a single time. The chain has TRBV9 and TRBJ1-5; D unresolved. The CDR3 contains 14 residues. Looked up from germline, CDR1 is SGDLS and CDR2 is YYNGEE. The V gene lost 2 bases and the J gene lost 1 base, with 7 bases spanning the gap. The CDR3 DNA follows: TGTGCCAGCAGCGTTGGAGGGAGCAATCAGCCCCAGCATTTT. This gives the protein CASSVGGSNQPQHF. Drawing the rest from reference TRBV9 and TRBJ1-5, the complete variable domain is DSGVTQTPKHLITATGQRVTLRCSPRSGDLSVYWYQQSLDQGLQFLIQYYNGEERAKGNILERFSAQQFPDLHSELNLSSLELGDSALYFCASSVGGSNQPQHFGDGTRLSIL.

This clonotype appeared once. This sequence joins TRBV12-3 or TRBV12-4 and TRBJ2-3, with D perhaps given as TRBD1 or TRBD2 (5 bases each). Deletions cut 6 bases from V and 6 bases from J, with 13 bases between. This CDR3 comprises 13 residues. The CDR3 sequence is CASSRGTPDTQYF. The CDR3 region has the DNA TGTGCCAGCAGCCGAGGGACGCCGGATACGCAGTATTTT.

This clonotype was counted once. CDR3 amino acids: CASSEASGGPSDTQYF. CDR3 nucleotides: TGTGCCAGCAGTGAGGCCAGCGGGGGGCCCTCAGATACGCAGTATTTT. The chain is built from TRBV6-4 and TRBJ2-3, with 9 positions matching TRBD2. The CDR3 length is 16 residues. With 3 bases clipped from V and 4 bases from J, the junction kept 8 bases outside the gene matches. Germline V gene sequence: CDR1 MRHNA, CDR2 SNTAGT.

The chain links TRBV29-1 to TRBJ2-7, with a tentative D call TRBD1 (5 bases). The V gene's germline CDR1 is SQVTM and CDR2 ANQGSEA. The CDR3 covers 11 residues. The V gene lost 3 bases and the J gene lost 10 bases, with 13 bases spanning the gap. The CDR3 loop reads CSVDWQGRQYF. The CDR3 nucleotides read TGCAGCGTTGATTGGCAGGGTCGCCAGTACTTC.

This chain links TRBV5-4 with TRBJ1-6; D ambiguous. Looked up from germline, CDR1 is SGHNT and CDR2 is YYREEE (reference sequence). Between the trimmed V and J ends, which lost 4 bases and 6 bases, there was a span of 14 bases. The CDR3 is 15 residues long. This CDR3 is CASSPTPVLNSPLHF. The CDR3 region has the DNA TGTGCCAGCAGCCCCACTCCGGTTCTTAATTCACCCCTCCACTTT.

V usage is TRBV28 and J usage is TRBJ2-3; the D gene is possibly TRBD1 (6 bases). The germline gives CDR1 MDHEN, CDR2 SYDVKM. The CDR3 is 16 residues long. The germline V and J ends were trimmed by 6 bases and 3 bases, with 19 bases remaining between them. The CDR3 protein is CASSPGQGDRTDTQYF. CDR3 DNA: TGTGCCAGCAGCCCGGGACAAGGGGATAGGACAGATACGCAGTATTTT.

The sample holds one count of this clonotype. The chain is built from TRBV4-2 and TRBJ1-2; D is unresolved. CDR3 size: 13 residues. Per the germline V gene, CDR1 is LGHNA and CDR2 is YNFKEQ. V shed 4 bases and J shed 6 bases, with 12 bases lying between them. CDR3 nucleotide sequence: TGTGCCAGCAGCCGAAATCCGGCCCATGGCTACACCTTC. It specifies CASSRNPAHGYTF.

V usage is TRBV6-5 and J usage is TRBJ2-3, with 8 positions matching TRBD1. V was pared by 2 bases and J by 3 bases, with 4 bases of the junction left unmatched. The germline V gene encodes CDR1 MNHEY and CDR2 SVGAGI. This CDR3 is 15 amino acids long. DNA of the CDR3: TGTGCCAGCAGTTACGCCCGACAGGGGACAGATACGCAGTATTTT. Translation gives CASSYARQGTDTQYF.

This chain uses TRBV9 with TRBJ2-7, with TRBD2 as a possible D gene (6 bases). From germline, CDR1 is SGDLS and CDR2 YYNGEE. V dropped 4 bases and J dropped 7 bases, with 15 bases sitting between them. This CDR3 has 13 amino acids. Here the CDR3 DNA reads TGTGCCAGCAGCCCGGAGGGCTGGAGTGAGCAGTACTTC. Residues: CASSPEGWSEQYF.

DNA of the CDR3: TGCAGTGCTAGAGCCGGGGAACACACCGGGGAGCTGTTTTTT. Its protein is CSARAGEHTGELFF. J is TRBJ2-2 and V is TRBV20-1; D may be TRBD2 (5 bases). The germline V gene has CDR1 DFQATT and CDR2 SNEGSKA (reference sequence). Trimming removed 1 base at V and 3 bases at J, with 9 bases between. This CDR3 is 14 amino acids long.

The J gene is TRBJ2-7, the V gene TRBV6-5; D unresolved. V shed 2 bases and J shed 6 bases, with 14 bases lying between them. Germline loops: CDR1 MNHEY, CDR2 SVGAGI. The CDR3 contains 14 residues. CDR3 residues: CASSYGWAFSEQYF. CDR3 coding DNA: TGTGCCAGCAGTTACGGATGGGCCTTCTCCGAGCAGTACTTC.

The chain recombines TRBV5-1 with TRBJ2-1, with unresolved D. Trimming took off 0 bases at V and 2 bases at J, with 12 bases between the two ends. The CDR3 extends over 16 amino acids. From germline, CDR1 is SGHRS and CDR2 YFSETQ. CDR3 region: CASSLVRSSAYNEQFF. The CDR3 coding sequence is TGCGCCAGCAGCTTGGTTCGGTCATCTGCCTACAATGAGCAGTTCTTC.

The chain is built from TRBV29-1 and TRBJ2-3; 12 bases match TRBD2. V was clipped by 1 base and J by 0 bases; unmatched bases: 8. The germline V gene has CDR1 SQVTM and CDR2 ANQGSEA. The CDR3 contains 18 residues. CDR3 DNA sequence: TGCAGCGTTGAAGTGCGACTAGCGGGAGTAAAGAGCACAGATACGCAGTATTTT. Translated: CSVEVRLAGVKSTDTQYF.

The J gene is TRBJ2-1, the V gene TRBV12-3 or TRBV12-4, with D hard to call. Trimming cost V 6 bases and J 2 bases, with 8 bases left between them. CDR3 length equals 13 residues. The CDR3 bases are TGTGCCAGCAGCCCCTCTACCTACAATGAGCAGTTCTTC. Its protein product is CASSPSTYNEQFF.

The rearrangement uses TRBV4-1 and TRBJ2-5, with TRBD2 identical over 10 bases. After removal of 1 base from V and 5 bases from J, the junction contained 10 bases not matched to a gene. Per germline, CDR1 MGHRA and CDR2 YSYEKL. CDR3 length: 17 amino acids. The CDR3 spells CASSQVWPSGSGETQYF. In DNA, the CDR3 is TGCGCCAGCAGCCAAGTCTGGCCTAGCGGGAGTGGGGAGACCCAGTACTTC.

This chain uses TRBV27 with TRBJ2-3, with 7 bases identical to TRBD2. The CDR3 runs to 16 residues. Unmatched junction bases numbered 12, after V lost 5 bases and J lost 4 bases. The germline gives CDR1 MNHEY, CDR2 SMNVEV (reference sequence). This CDR3 is CASSLGTTPGPDTQYF. CDR3 DNA sequence: TGTGCCAGCAGTCTAGGGACTACCCCGGGCCCAGATACGCAGTATTTT.

The V gene is TRBV18, the J gene TRBJ2-2, with D maybe TRBD2 (6 bases). The V end lost 1 base, the J end lost 3 bases, and 12 bases lay between the germline ends. The CDR3 length is 16 residues. Germline CDR1 and CDR2: KGHSH and LQKENI. CDR3 coding DNA: TGTGCCAGCTCACCACGGACGGGGGAATACACCGGGGAGCTGTTTTTT. Protein sequence: CASSPRTGEYTGELFF.

J is TRBJ1-1 and V is TRBV7-9; no definite D call. V lost 5 bases, J lost 1 base, and 11 bases lay in between. Germline CDR1 reads SEHNR; CDR2 reads FQNEAQ (reference sequence). This CDR3 comprises 14 residues. CDR3 sequence: CASSGPGENTEAFF. The CDR3 region has the DNA TGTGCCAGCAGCGGGCCCGGGGAGAACACTGAAGCTTTCTTT.

The chain carries TRBV18 and TRBJ1-2; 10 nucleotides align to TRBD1. The germline gives CDR1 KGHSH, CDR2 LQKENI. The CDR3 extends over 14 amino acids. The trim removed 3 bases at V and 5 bases at J, leaving 3 bases unmatched. This chain's CDR3 is CASSPGQGTYGYTF. The CDR3 nucleotides read TGTGCCAGCTCACCGGGACAGGGGACTTATGGCTACACCTTC.